This T cell receptor beta chain stems from a study of lymphopenia after photon versus proton radiotherapy. General study findings and limits: Under photons, naive T cells and diversity fell while effector/memory populations rose. Oligoclonal CD8+ Temra expansion after nadir drove photon patients' diversity drop.

Only in-frame clones appear in the TCRdb table, and some are missing; sequencing was by immunoSEQ multiplex PCR. The repertoire has 15,000 or so clones, 70% to 90% of them found once; the top ten carry 55% to 70%. A word on this clone: The antigen remains unidentified.

Germline V lookup: CDR1 SNHLY, CDR2 FYNNEI. This CDR3 has 14 amino acids. With V trimmed by 3 bases and J by 8 bases, 6 bases remained unmatched. The source material was peripheral blood, sampled from a patient treated with proton-based radiotherapy. The V and J genes are TRBV2 and TRBJ1-4; 7 nucleotides agree with TRBD1. The TCR comes from an older woman with cholangiocarcinoma. Some clones in this sample may be carry-over from other donors' samples. The CDR3 protein is CASSDPRGNEKLFF. The CDR3, as DNA: TGTGCCAGCAGTGACCCCAGGGGGAACGAAAAACTGTTTTTT.